Listed below are T cell receptor beta chains from one sample, sequenced in a study of blood T cell repertoires in COVID-19. Sequencing was performed with immunoSEQ multiplex PCR; in TCRdb, only in-frame clones are kept and a portion is missing. The data show around 40,000 clones, over 70% seen once. What was sequenced was peripheral blood. These receptors came from a man aged 45-60 years with active or convalescent COVID-19. CDR3s include the opening cysteine and the closing phenylalanine or tryptophan. D genes are given only for firm matches. Only some rows state a clone size, as once, few, many or a class for expanded clones.

>14|TRBD1|TRBJ1-5|.|TRBV5-5
CASSVTGANQPQHF
TGTGCCAGCAGCGTAACAGGGGCCAATCAGCCCCAGCATTTT
>16|TRBD1|TRBJ1-5|.|TRBV7-9
CASSQTDRGWDQPQHF
TGTGCCAGCAGCCAGACGGACAGGGGATGGGATCAGCCCCAGCATTTT
>15|.|TRBJ2-5|.|TRBV29-1
CSVSSSGQSQETQYF
TGCAGCGTATCCTCCTCTGGACAGTCACAAGAGACCCAGTACTTC
>14|.|TRBJ1-1|.|TRBV7-2
CASSLYRTDTEAFF
TGTGCCAGCAGCTTATACAGGACGGACACTGAAGCTTTCTTT
>14|.|TRBJ2-3|.|TRBV5-4
CASSLAKRTDTQYF
TGTGCCAGCAGCTTGGCTAAGAGAACAGATACGCAGTATTTT
>12|TRBD1|TRBJ1-2|.|TRBV12-3/TRBV12-4
CASSTTGAGYTF
TGTGCCAGCAGTACGACAGGGGCCGGCTACACCTTC
>15|.|TRBJ1-1|.|TRBV6-6
CASRHEGTPNTEAFF
TGTGCCAGCAGGCACGAGGGCACGCCGAACACTGAAGCTTTCTTT
>16|TRBD1|TRBJ2-1|.|TRBV9
CASSVEATGYYNEQFF
TGTGCCAGCAGCGTAGAAGCGACAGGGTACTACAATGAGCAGTTCTTC
>16|TRBD2|TRBJ2-1|few|TRBV30
CAWRILAGAGYNEQFF
TGTGCCTGGAGGATACTAGCGGGAGCGGGATACAATGAGCAGTTCTTC
>16|TRBD2|TRBJ2-3|few|TRBV7-3
CASSSSGRGGADTQYF
TGTGCCAGCAGCTCCTCCGGGCGGGGGGGTGCAGATACGCAGTATTTT
>14|.|TRBJ1-2|.|TRBV7-9
CASSFGVSNYGYTF
TGTGCCAGCAGCTTCGGGGTCTCTAACTATGGCTACACCTTC
>15|.|TRBJ1-5|.|TRBV27
CASSLGGGQGQPQHF
TGTGCCAGCAGTTTAGGGGGGGGGCAGGGTCAGCCCCAGCATTTT
>14|.|TRBJ2-3|.|TRBV29-1
CSAALGTFPDTQYF
TGCAGCGCCGCATTGGGGACATTCCCAGATACGCAGTATTTT
>14|.|TRBJ1-5|.|TRBV7-9
CASSFSGQNQPQHF
TGTGCCAGCAGCTTCTCTGGACAGAATCAGCCCCAGCATTTT
>15|TRBD1|TRBJ2-3|.|TRBV24-1
CATSDRDSGTDTQYF
TGTGCCACCAGTGATCGGGACAGCGGCACAGATACGCAGTATTTT
>15|TRBD1|TRBJ1-1|.|TRBV5-1
CASSPGQGLNTEAFF
TGCGCCAGCAGCCCGGGACAGGGCTTGAACACTGAAGCTTTCTTT
>18|.|TRBJ1-2|.|TRBV7-2
CASSLLSGRLGSNYGYTF
TGTGCCAGCAGCTTACTCTCCGGCCGACTTGGGTCTAACTATGGCTACACCTTC
>15|TRBD1|TRBJ1-4|.|TRBV28
CASTRSTGFNEKLFF
TGTGCCAGCACCCGATCGACAGGGTTTAATGAAAAACTGTTTTTT
>14|TRBD1|TRBJ1-5|.|TRBV4-2
CASSQGQGYQPQHF
TGTGCCAGCAGCCAGGGACAGGGGTATCAGCCCCAGCATTTT
>17|TRBD2|TRBJ2-3|.|TRBV19
CASSKPPTGLGRDTQYF
TGTGCCAGTAGTAAACCCCCAACGGGACTAGGAAGAGATACGCAGTATTTT
>11|.|TRBJ2-7|.|TRBV29-1
CSVDMGHEQYF
TGCAGCGTTGATATGGGGCACGAGCAGTACTTC
>14|.|TRBJ2-3|.|TRBV10-1
CASSITGSTDTQYF
TGCGCCAGCAGTATTACAGGGAGCACAGATACGCAGTATTTT
>16|TRBD1|TRBJ1-5|.|TRBV2
CASSDRGGGANQPQHF
TGTGCCAGCAGTGACAGAGGGGGCGGAGCGAATCAGCCCCAGCATTTT
>13|.|TRBJ1-6|.|TRBV19
CASSIDLTRPLHF
TGTGCCAGTAGTATAGATTTGACAAGACCCCTCCACTTT
>16|.|TRBJ1-5|.|TRBV5-8
CASSNRLGLGNQPQHF
TGTGCCAGCAGCAACAGGCTGGGGTTGGGCAATCAGCCCCAGCATTTT
>14|.|TRBJ2-5|once|TRBV28
CASSLFPGEETQYF
TGTGCCAGCAGTTTATTTCCGGGAGAAGAGACCCAGTACTTC
>13|.|TRBJ2-2|.|TRBV29-1
CSAPLANTGELFF
TGCAGCGCTCCACTAGCGAACACCGGGGAGCTGTTTTTT
>16|.|TRBJ1-3|.|TRBV20-1
CSASGNRVSSGNTIYF
TGCAGTGCTAGTGGTAATCGGGTCAGCTCTGGAAACACCATATATTTT
>16|TRBD2|TRBJ2-5|.|TRBV5-1
CASSLVGSGGQETQYF
TGCGCCAGCAGCTTGGTAGGTAGCGGGGGACAAGAGACCCAGTACTTC
>17|.|TRBJ1-1|.|TRBV18
CASSLGDTGFGGTEAFF
TGTGCCAGCTCCCTGGGGGATACAGGGTTTGGAGGCACTGAAGCTTTCTTT
>15|TRBD1|TRBJ1-2|once|TRBV2
CASSVGTGVMSGYTF
TGTGCCAGCAGTGTGGGGACAGGGGTTATGTCCGGCTACACCTTC